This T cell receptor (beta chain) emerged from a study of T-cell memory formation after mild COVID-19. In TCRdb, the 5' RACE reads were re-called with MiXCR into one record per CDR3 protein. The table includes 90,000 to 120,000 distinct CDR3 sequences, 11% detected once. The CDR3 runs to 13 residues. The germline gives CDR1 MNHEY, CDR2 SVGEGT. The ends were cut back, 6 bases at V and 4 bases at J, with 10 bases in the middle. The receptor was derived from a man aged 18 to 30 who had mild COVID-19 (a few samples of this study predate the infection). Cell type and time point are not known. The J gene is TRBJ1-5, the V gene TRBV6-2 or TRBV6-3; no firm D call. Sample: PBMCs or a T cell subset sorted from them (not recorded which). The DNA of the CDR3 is TGTGCCAGCAGCCCGATGGGGAATCAGCCCCAGCATTTT. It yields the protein CASSPMGNQPQHF.